Each of the 20 T cell receptor beta chains below was sequenced from the same sample in a study of blood T cell repertoires in COVID-19. The method was immunoSEQ multiplex PCR; TCRdb's version includes in-frame clones alone and lacks a portion of them. The sample has 200,000 to 250,000 clones, roughly 90% seen once; the top ten hold 2% to 2.5%. Source material: peripheral blood. Receptors originate from a woman aged 40 to 50 who had recovered from COVID-19.

This chain links TRBV10-3 with TRBJ2-1; 7 bases align to TRBD2. The CDR3 consists of 17 residues. CDR1 and CDR2 from the germline V gene are ENHRY and SYGVKD. V lost 0 bases, J lost 2 bases, and 7 bases stayed unmatched. The chain's CDR3 is CAISESAGAPTYNEQFF. In DNA form, the CDR3 reads TGTGCCATCAGTGAGTCGGCGGGAGCCCCCACCTACAATGAGCAGTTCTTC.

This clone was recorded a few times. The chain couples TRBV6-2 or TRBV6-3 to TRBJ2-5; TRBD1 might be the D (5 bases). This CDR3 spans 14 amino acids. Germline V CDR1 and CDR2: MNHEY, SVGEGT. V was pared by 5 bases and J by 5 bases, with 15 bases between. DNA of the CDR3: TGTGCCAGCAGTCGGGCAGGGTTCCGGGAGACCCAGTACTTC. Amino acid sequence: CASSRAGFRETQYF.

As for this clone: The junction and the germline gene differ at one end; a read error may be behind it. The rearrangement joins TRBV7-3 to TRBJ2-3; no clear D gene. CDR3 length: 15 residues. CDR1 and CDR2 from the germline V gene are SGHTA and FQGTGA. In DNA form, the CDR3 reads TGTGCCAGCAGGTTAACAGCGACCCGCACAGATACGCAGTATTTT. Its protein product is CASRLTATRTDTQYF.

This clone was seen a handful of times. The CDR3 here is CASRGTGGNVIGHNEQFF. The CDR3 nucleotides read TGTGCCAGCAGGGGGACAGGGGGCAATGTGATAGGGCACAATGAGCAGTTCTTC. The chain carries TRBV5-4 and TRBJ2-1; 12 positions agree with TRBD1. J lost 5 bases, V lost 5 bases, and 14 bases had no gene match. CDR3 size: 18 residues. In germline, CDR1 is SGHNT, CDR2 YYREEE (reference sequence).

The chain uses TRBV7-8 and TRBJ2-1; no reliable D call. V lost 5 bases and J lost 9, with 8 bases in between. Germline CDR1 reads SGHVS; CDR2 reads FQNEAQ. CDR3 length: 11 residues. For the CDR3, the DNA is TGTGCCAGCAGCATGCCCGGTGAGCAGTTCTTC. The encoded protein is CASSMPGEQFF.

The V call is TRBV30, the J call TRBJ1-1; the D gene is possibly TRBD1 (6 bases). Trimming took off 6 bases at V and 6 bases at J, with 14 bases between the two ends. The CDR3 has 12 amino acids. Per the germline V gene, CDR1 is GTSNPN and CDR2 is SVGIG (reference sequence). The CDR3 region is CACYRVLAEAFF. CDR3 nucleotide sequence: TGTGCCTGCTACAGGGTCCTCGCTGAAGCTTTCTTT. Filled out from reference TRBV30 and TRBJ1-1, the complete variable domain reads SQTIHQWPATLVQPVGSPLSLECTVEGTSNPNLYWYRQAAGRGLQLLFYSVGIGQISSEVPQNLSASRPQDRQFILSSKKLLLSDSGFYLCACYRVLAEAFFGQGTRLTVV.

This sequence joins TRBV19 and TRBJ1-2; D not resolved. The CDR3 loop spans 11 amino acids. In germline, CDR1 is LNHDA, CDR2 SQIVND (reference sequence). V shed 10 bases and J shed 7 bases, with 13 bases lying between them. The CDR3 reads CATTDYGGYTF. CDR3 nucleotides: TGTGCCACTACGGACTATGGTGGCTACACCTTC. Based on the CDR3 plus reference TRBV19 and TRBJ1-2, the full variable domain is DGGITQSPKYLFRKEGQNVTLSCEQNLNHDAMYWYRQDPGQGLRLIYYSQIVNDFQKGDIAEGYSVSREKKESFPLTVTSAQKNPTAFYLCATTDYGGYTFGSGTRLTVV.

The chain links TRBV21-1 to TRBJ2-3; TRBD1 is taken as the D call from the table, unchecked against the DNA. TRBV21-1 is a pseudogene locus. This CDR3 has 15 residues. The CDR3 nucleotides are TGTGCCAACGGGACCCCAGGGGCAGCGACAGATACGCAGTATTTT. Protein sequence: CANGTPGAATDTQYF.

J is TRBJ2-7 and V is TRBV19; weak D call: TRBD1 (8 bases). Germline CDR1 and CDR2: LNHDA and SQIVND (reference sequence). CDR3 length: 16 residues. V lost 6 bases and J lost 4, with 22 bases in between. For the CDR3, the DNA is TGTGCCAGTAGCCGTAGGGGGGGCAGGGGGCAGTACGAGCAGTACTTC. It yields the protein CASSRRGGRGQYEQYF.

The chain has TRBV11-2 and TRBJ2-3, with 7 bases identical to TRBD2. Looked up from germline, CDR1 is SGHAT and CDR2 is FQNNGV. The CDR3 length is 16 residues. The V gene end was trimmed by 5 bases and the J gene end by 1 base; junction bases not matched to a gene: 9. The DNA for the CDR3 is TGTGCCAGCAGCGTCGGCGGGAGCTGGGGCACAGATACGCAGTATTTT. This gives the protein CASSVGGSWGTDTQYF.

The J gene is TRBJ1-5, the V gene TRBV9, with 9 bases that match TRBD1. V was pared by 0 bases and J by 2 bases, with 0 bases of the junction left unmatched. CDR1 and CDR2 from the germline V gene are SGDLS and YYNGEE. This CDR3 region has 15 residues. CDR3 bases: TGTGCCAGCAGCGTAGGGACAGGGGGCAATCAGCCCCAGCATTTT. It translates to CASSVGTGGNQPQHF.

The chain has TRBV28 and TRBJ2-5, with 11 positions matching TRBD1. There are 18 residues in the CDR3. J was trimmed by 2 bases and V by 4 bases; bases with no gene match: 12. Germline V lookup: CDR1 MDHEN, CDR2 SYDVKM. Here the CDR3 DNA reads TGTGCCAGCAGTTCCTTCAAGACCGGGACAGGGGGACAAGAGACCCAGTACTTC. It encodes CASSSFKTGTGGQETQYF.

This chain links TRBV3-1 (or the pseudogene TRBV3-2) with TRBJ2-5; D is undetermined. The CDR3 length is 12 residues. Between the trimmed V and J ends, which lost 0 bases and 6 bases, there was a span of 5 bases. CDR1 LGHDT and CDR2 YNNKEL come from the germline V gene (reference sequence). The CDR3 loop is CASSQERKTQYF. The CDR3, as DNA: TGTGCCAGCAGCCAAGAGAGGAAGACCCAGTACTTC.

This clone has only one observation. The rearrangement joins TRBV24-1 to TRBJ2-2; a possible D gene is TRBD1 (6 bases). CDR3 length: 16 residues. The germline V gene has CDR1 KGHDR and CDR2 SFDVKD. Between the trimmed V and J ends, which lost 4 bases and 2 bases, there was a span of 13 bases. The CDR3 coding sequence is TGTGCCACCAGTGACCCCGACAGGACCAACACCGGGGAGCTGTTTTTT. Translation gives CATSDPDRTNTGELFF.

CDR3 sequence: CASSFSPGSLRNEQFF. The CDR3 coding sequence is TGTGCCAGCAGCTTTTCCCCGGGGAGTCTTCGGAATGAGCAGTTCTTC. The rearrangement joins TRBV7-9 to TRBJ2-1; a weak D match, TRBD2 (5 bases). The germline V gene has CDR1 SEHNR and CDR2 FQNEAQ (reference sequence). Trimming removed 3 bases at V and 7 bases at J, with 19 bases between. The CDR3 is 16 residues long. The entire variable domain, with the rest obtained from reference TRBV7-9 and TRBJ2-1, is as follows: DTGVSQNPRHKITKRGQNVTFRCDPISEHNRLYWYRQTLGQGPEFLTYFQNEAQLEKSRLLSDRFSAERPKGSFSTLEIQRTEQGDSAMYLCASSFSPGSLRNEQFFGPGTRLTVL.

The chain has TRBV25-1 and TRBJ1-2; possible D gene TRBD1, 5 bases. Trimming cost V 1 base and J 8 bases, with 17 bases left between them. Germline lookup yields CDR1 MGHDK and CDR2 SYGVNS. The length of the CDR3 is 15 residues. The CDR3: CASSESGPPRRGYTF. In DNA, the CDR3 is TGTGCCAGCAGTGAATCAGGGCCCCCCCGACGGGGCTACACCTTC.

J is TRBJ1-5 and V is TRBV6-2 or TRBV6-3, with D hard to call. Per the germline V gene, CDR1 is MNHEY and CDR2 is SVGEGT. The CDR3 runs 20 residues. The germline V and J ends were trimmed by 0 bases and 2 bases, with 23 bases remaining between them. CDR3 amino acids: CASSYSGLETGSWGNQPQHF. In DNA form, the CDR3 reads TGTGCCAGCAGTTACTCAGGACTAGAAACCGGTAGTTGGGGCAATCAGCCCCAGCATTTT.

The chain joins TRBV29-1 to TRBJ2-5; TRBD2 matches at 7 bases. CDR1 is SQVTM and CDR2 is ANQGSEA in the germline V gene. V shed 4 bases, J shed 3 bases, and the junction held 11 bases outside the gene matches. The CDR3 is made up of 15 amino acids. Here the CDR3 DNA reads TGCAGCGTTGTCCGGGACTACTTACTGAAAGAGACCCAGTACTTC. Translating it yields CSVVRDYLLKETQYF.

This chain connects TRBV30 to TRBJ1-6; D gene ambiguous. Trimming shortened V by 7 bases and J by 7 bases, and 17 bases separated the two germline ends. Germline-derived CDR1 and CDR2 are GTSNPN and SVGIG (reference sequence). There are 14 residues in the CDR3. The CDR3: CASGRDGKNSPLHF. For the CDR3, the DNA is TGTGCCTCGGGAAGGGATGGTAAAAATTCACCCCTCCACTTT.

V usage is TRBV6-2 or TRBV6-3 and J usage is TRBJ2-5; TRBD2 aligns across 7 bases. The V and J ends lost 6 bases and 4 bases, in that order; junction bases with no gene match: 8. CDR1 is MNHEY, CDR2 SVGEGT, per germline. The CDR3 runs to 14 residues. CDR3 sequence: CASSHGLVSETQYF. CDR3 bases: TGTGCCAGCAGCCACGGACTAGTATCAGAGACCCAGTACTTC.